The next 4 T cell receptor beta chains were all read from a single sample in a study of shared clonotypes between healthy human individuals. Sequenced by immunoSEQ multiplex PCR; TCRdb stores in-frame clones only, minus some. The repertoire holds around 1.1 million clones, with about 80% as singletons. The specimen was memory CD4+ T cells from PBMCs. Subset noted: CD45RA-negative fraction. These receptors all stem from a man younger than 30 in good health. Some clones in this sample may be carry-over from other donors' samples.

Turning to this clone: This clone may be a read error of a much larger clone one base away. Other DNA sequences in the same sample also yield this CDR3. CDR3 protein: CASSVGLAGVTDTQYF. CDR3 nucleotides: TGTGCCAGCAGCGTAGGACTAGCGGGAGTCACAGATACGCAGTATTTT. The chain joins TRBV9 to TRBJ2-3; the match to TRBD2 covers 12 bases. Losses at the gene ends were 0 bases for V and 2 bases for J; bases not matched to a gene: 1. Germline-derived CDR1 and CDR2 are SGDLS and YYNGEE. The CDR3 consists of 16 residues.

The rearrangement uses TRBV7-9 and TRBJ2-1; TRBD2 is a possible D gene (6 bases). Between the trimmed V and J ends, which lost 1 base and 8 bases, there was a span of 18 bases. The CDR3 totals 16 residues. Germline V gives CDR1 SEHNR, CDR2 FQNEAQ (reference sequence). CDR3 amino acids: CASSLEGRTTRDEQFF. CDR3 sequence (DNA): TGTGCCAGCAGCTTAGAGGGGAGGACAACCAGGGATGAGCAGTTCTTC.

The rearrangement links TRBV29-1 to TRBJ2-1, with TRBD1 matching 9 bases. Germline assignment: CDR1 SQVTM and CDR2 ANQGSEA. The J segment lost 5 bases and the V segment lost 8 bases, leaving 7 bases of the junction unmatched. CDR3 size: 13 residues. The CDR3 DNA follows: TGCAGCCCCCTGTGGACAGGGGACAATGAGCAGTTCTTC. As protein: CSPLWTGDNEQFF.

This clone has only a few counts. The same CDR3 also results from other DNA sequences found in this sample. This rearrangement joins TRBV2 to TRBJ1-5; possibly TRBD1 for D (6 bases). Germline assignment: CDR1 SNHLY and CDR2 FYNNEI. This CDR3 has 13 residues. V was trimmed by 4 bases and J by 4 bases, leaving 8 bases between them. The CDR3 reads CASSGTENQPQHF. The DNA for the CDR3 is TGTGCCAGCAGTGGGACAGAAAATCAGCCCCAGCATTTT. Full variable domain (missing parts from reference TRBV2 and TRBJ1-5): EPEVTQTPSHQVTQMGQEVILRCVPISNHLYFYWYRQILGQKVEFLVSFYNNEISEKSEIFDDQFSVERPDGSNFTLKIRSTKLEDSAMYFCASSGTENQPQHFGDGTRLSIL.